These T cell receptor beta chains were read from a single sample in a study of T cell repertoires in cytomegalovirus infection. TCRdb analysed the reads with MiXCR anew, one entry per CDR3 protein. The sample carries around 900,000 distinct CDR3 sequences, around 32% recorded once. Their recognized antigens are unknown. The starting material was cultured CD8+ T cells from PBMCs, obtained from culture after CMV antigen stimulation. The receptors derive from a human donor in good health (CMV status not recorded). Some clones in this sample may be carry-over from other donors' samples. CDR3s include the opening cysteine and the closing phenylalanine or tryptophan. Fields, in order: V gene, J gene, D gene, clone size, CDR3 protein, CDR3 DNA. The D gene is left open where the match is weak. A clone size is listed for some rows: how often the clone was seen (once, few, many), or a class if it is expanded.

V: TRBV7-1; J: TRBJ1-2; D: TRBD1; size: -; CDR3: CASSSQQGASYGYTF; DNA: TGTGCCAGCAGCTCGCAACAGGGGGCGTCTTATGGCTACACCTTC
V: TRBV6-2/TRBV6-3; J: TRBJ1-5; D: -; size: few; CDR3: CASSYSGLILGGVQPQHF; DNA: TGTGCCAGCAGTTACTCAGGTTTGATTTTGGGGGGAGTTCAGCCCCAGCATTTT
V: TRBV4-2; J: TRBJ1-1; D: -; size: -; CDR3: CASSQVPGGYYTEAFF; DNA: TGTGCCAGCAGCCAAGTCCCGGGTGGGTACTACACTGAAGCTTTCTTT
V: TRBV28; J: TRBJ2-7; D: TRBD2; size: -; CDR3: CASSLFSLAGVYEQYF; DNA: TGTGCCAGCAGTTTATTTAGCCTAGCGGGAGTGTACGAGCAGTACTTC
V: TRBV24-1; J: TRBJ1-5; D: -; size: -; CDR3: CATSAGRNQPQHF; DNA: TGTGCCACCAGTGCAGGGCGCAATCAGCCCCAGCATTTT
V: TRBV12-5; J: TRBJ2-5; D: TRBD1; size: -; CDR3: CASAPSQGARETQYF; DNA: TGTGCTAGTGCCCCAAGTCAGGGGGCTCGAGAGACCCAGTACTTC
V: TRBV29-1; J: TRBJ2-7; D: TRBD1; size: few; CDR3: CSVEEMAGGSYEQYF; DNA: TGCAGCGTTGAAGAGATGGCAGGGGGCAGTTACGAGCAGTACTTC
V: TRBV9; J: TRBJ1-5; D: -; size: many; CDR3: CASSVGGNNQPQHF; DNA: TGTGCCAGCAGCGTAGGAGGGAACAATCAGCCCCAGCATTTT
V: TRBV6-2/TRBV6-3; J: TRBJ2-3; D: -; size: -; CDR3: CASSPDSLGADTQYF; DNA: TGTGCCAGCAGTCCCGACAGCCTTGGGGCAGATACGCAGTATTTT
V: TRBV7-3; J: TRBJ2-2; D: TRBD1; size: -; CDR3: CASSSQQGSSGELFF; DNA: TGTGCCAGCAGCTCCCAACAGGGGAGTAGCGGGGAGCTGTTTTTT
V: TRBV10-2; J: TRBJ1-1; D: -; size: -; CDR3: CASTPDGGKTEAFF; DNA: TGCGCCAGCACACCGGACGGGGGGAAAACTGAAGCTTTCTTT
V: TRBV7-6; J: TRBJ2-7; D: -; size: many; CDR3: CASSLDNGVNEQYF; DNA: TGTGCCAGCAGCTTGGACAATGGGGTAAACGAGCAGTACTTC
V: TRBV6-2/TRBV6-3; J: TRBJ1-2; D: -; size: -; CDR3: CASTPTAASLKNSRWTYGYTF; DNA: TGTGCCAGCACCCCTACTGCGGCATCCCTAAAAAACTCAAGGTGGACCTATGGCTACACCTTC
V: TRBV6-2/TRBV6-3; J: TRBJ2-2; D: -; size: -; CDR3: CASSPEDWRLTGELFF; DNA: TGTGCCAGCAGTCCCGAGGACTGGAGACTCACCGGGGAGCTGTTTTTT
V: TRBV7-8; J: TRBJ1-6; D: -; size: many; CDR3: CASSFAGAYNSPLHF; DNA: TGTGCCAGCAGCTTCGCAGGGGCATATAATTCACCCCTCCACTTT
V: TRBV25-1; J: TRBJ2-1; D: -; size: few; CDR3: CASSGQGEQFF; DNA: TGTGCCAGCAGTGGTCAGGGTGAGCAGTTCTTC
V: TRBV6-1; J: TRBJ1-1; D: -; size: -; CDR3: CASSDWAPNTEAFF; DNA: TGTGCCAGCTCCGACTGGGCGCCGAACACTGAAGCTTTCTTT
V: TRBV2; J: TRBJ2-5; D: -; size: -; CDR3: CANSAPPWGGDLLETQYF; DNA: TGTGCCAACAGTGCCCCCCCTTGGGGCGGGGACCTTCTAGAGACCCAGTACTTC
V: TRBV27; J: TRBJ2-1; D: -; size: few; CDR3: CASSFAGASLYNEQFF; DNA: TGTGCCAGCAGTTTTGCGGGGGCCTCTCTCTACAATGAGCAGTTCTTC
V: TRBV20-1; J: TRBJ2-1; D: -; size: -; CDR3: CSARLPGTYIYNEQFF; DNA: TGCAGTGCTAGACTCCCCGGGACTTACATCTACAATGAGCAGTTCTTC
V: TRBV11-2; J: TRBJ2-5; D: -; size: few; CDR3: CASSLEGRRRETQYF; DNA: TGTGCCAGCAGCTTAGAGGGGCGCAGGCGGGAGACCCAGTACTTC
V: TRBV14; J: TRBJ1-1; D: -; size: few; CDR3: CASSQNAGPEAFF; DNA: TGTGCCAGCAGCCAAAACGCAGGGCCGGAAGCTTTCTTT
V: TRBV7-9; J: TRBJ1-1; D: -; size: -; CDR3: CASSRGYNTEAFF; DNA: TGTGCCAGCAGCCGTGGGTATAACACTGAAGCTTTCTTT
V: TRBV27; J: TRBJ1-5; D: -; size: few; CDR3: CASSLDPRRGIQPQHF; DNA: TGTGCCAGCAGTTTAGACCCCCGCAGGGGTATTCAGCCCCAGCATTTT
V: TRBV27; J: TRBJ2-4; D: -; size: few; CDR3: CASGPGRGQHF; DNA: TGTGCCAGCGGGCCAGGGCGGGGTCAGCACTTC
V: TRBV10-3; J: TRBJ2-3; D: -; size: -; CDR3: CAISENLGLSTDTQYF; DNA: TGTGCCATCAGTGAGAATCTTGGACTGAGCACAGATACGCAGTATTTT
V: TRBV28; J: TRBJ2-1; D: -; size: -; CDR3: CASTSAALSYNEQFF; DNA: TGTGCCAGCACCTCAGCGGCTCTTAGCTACAATGAGCAGTTCTTC
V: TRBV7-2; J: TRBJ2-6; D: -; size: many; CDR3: CASSFHRVSGANVLTF; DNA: TGTGCCAGCAGCTTTCACAGGGTCTCTGGGGCCAACGTCCTGACTTTC
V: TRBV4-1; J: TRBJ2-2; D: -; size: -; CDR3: CASSDDTGELFF; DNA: TGCGCCAGCAGCGACGACACCGGGGAGCTGTTTTTT
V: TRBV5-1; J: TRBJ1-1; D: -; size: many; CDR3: CASSLLGFREGHTEAFF; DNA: TGCGCCAGCAGCTTGTTGGGATTTCGTGAGGGTCACACTGAAGCTTTCTTT
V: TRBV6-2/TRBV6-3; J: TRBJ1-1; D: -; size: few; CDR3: CASSYDPDTMNTEAFF; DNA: TGTGCCAGCAGTTACGATCCCGACACCATGAACACTGAAGCTTTCTTT
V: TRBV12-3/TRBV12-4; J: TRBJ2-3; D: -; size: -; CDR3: CVSSPRTDTQYF; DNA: TGTGTCAGCAGCCCTCGCACAGATACGCAGTATTTT
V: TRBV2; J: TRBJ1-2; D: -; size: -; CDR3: CASKPNHRALYGYTF; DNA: TGTGCCAGCAAACCTAACCACCGGGCCCTCTATGGCTACACCTTC
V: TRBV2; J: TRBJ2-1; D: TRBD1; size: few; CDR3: CASYYPGQGGEQFF; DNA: TGTGCCAGCTACTATCCGGGACAGGGGGGTGAGCAGTTCTTC
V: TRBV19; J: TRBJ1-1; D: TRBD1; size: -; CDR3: CASSMSFGGQGDTEAFF; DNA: TGTGCCAGTAGTATGTCGTTTGGGGGACAGGGGGACACTGAAGCTTTCTTT
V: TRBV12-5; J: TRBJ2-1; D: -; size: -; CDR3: CASGLSVYNEQFF; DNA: TGTGCTAGTGGTTTGTCCGTTTACAATGAGCAGTTCTTC
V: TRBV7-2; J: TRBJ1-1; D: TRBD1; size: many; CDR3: CASRRDRGSGRTEAFF; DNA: TGTGCCAGCAGGAGAGACAGGGGGTCTGGAAGAACTGAAGCTTTCTTT
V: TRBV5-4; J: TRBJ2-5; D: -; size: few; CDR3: CASTMTGQETQYF; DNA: TGTGCCAGCACCATGACCGGGCAAGAGACCCAGTACTTC
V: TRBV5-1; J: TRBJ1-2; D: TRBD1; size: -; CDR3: CASSSGQADNYGYTF; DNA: TGCGCCAGCAGCTCGGGACAGGCTGATAACTATGGCTACACCTTC
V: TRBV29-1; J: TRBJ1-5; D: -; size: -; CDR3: CSVDSKEGLHF; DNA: TGCAGCGTTGATTCTAAAGAGGGCCTTCATTTT
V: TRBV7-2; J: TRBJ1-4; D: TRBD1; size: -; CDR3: CTSSGTGGLLGKLFF; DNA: TGTACCAGCAGCGGTACAGGGGGCTTACTGGGAAAACTGTTTTTT
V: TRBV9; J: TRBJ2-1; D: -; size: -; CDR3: CASSVGTGQFF; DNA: TGTGCCAGCAGCGTAGGGACCGGACAGTTCTTC
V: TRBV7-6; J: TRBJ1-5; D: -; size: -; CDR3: CASSLEEMNQPQHF; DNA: TGTGCCAGCAGCTTGGAAGAGATGAATCAGCCCCAGCATTTT
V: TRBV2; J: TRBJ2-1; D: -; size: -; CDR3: CASPRRGGDEQFF; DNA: TGTGCCAGCCCCCGCAGGGGTGGCGATGAGCAGTTCTTC
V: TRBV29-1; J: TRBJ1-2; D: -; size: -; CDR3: CSAWGARDGYTF; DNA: TGCAGCGCTTGGGGGGCGAGGGACGGCTACACCTTC
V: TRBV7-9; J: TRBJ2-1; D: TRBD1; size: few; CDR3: CASWGQGLSYNEQFF; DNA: TGTGCCAGCTGGGGACAGGGGCTTTCCTACAATGAGCAGTTCTTC
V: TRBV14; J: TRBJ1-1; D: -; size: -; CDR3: CASSQVRENTEAFF; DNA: TGTGCCAGCAGCCAGGTCAGAGAGAACACTGAAGCTTTCTTT
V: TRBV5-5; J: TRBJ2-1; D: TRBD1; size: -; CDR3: CASSLWGTGRNNEQFF; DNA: TGTGCCAGCAGCTTGTGGGGGACAGGGCGAAACAATGAGCAGTTCTTC
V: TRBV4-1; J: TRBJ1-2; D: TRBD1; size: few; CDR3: CASSQYRGSSYGYTF; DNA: TGCGCCAGCAGCCAATACAGGGGATCGAGCTATGGCTACACCTTC
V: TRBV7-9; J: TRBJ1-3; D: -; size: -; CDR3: CASSGGRYGNTIYF; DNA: TGTGCCAGCTCGGGAGGTCGATACGGAAACACCATATATTTT
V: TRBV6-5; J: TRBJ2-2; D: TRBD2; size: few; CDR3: CASSYSGGIVAPGELFF; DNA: TGTGCCAGCAGTTACTCGGGGGGGATTGTAGCCCCCGGGGAGCTGTTTTTT
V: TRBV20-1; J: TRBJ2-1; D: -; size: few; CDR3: CSARDSFLTALPYNEQFF; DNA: TGCAGTGCTAGAGATTCGTTCCTTACAGCTTTACCCTACAATGAGCAGTTCTTC
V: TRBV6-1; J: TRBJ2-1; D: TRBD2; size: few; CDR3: CASKNGLAGIYEQFF; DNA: TGTGCCAGCAAAAATGGACTAGCGGGGATCTATGAGCAGTTCTTC
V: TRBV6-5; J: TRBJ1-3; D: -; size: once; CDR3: CASSYSRDRLEGTIYF; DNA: TGTGCCAGCAGTTACTCCCGGGATAGGCTGGAAGGCACCATATATTTT
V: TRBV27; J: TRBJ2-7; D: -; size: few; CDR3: CASSPSRGDEQYF; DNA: TGTGCCAGCAGTCCCTCCAGGGGGGACGAGCAGTACTTC